This T cell receptor beta chain was found in a study of control samples from healthy donors and cancer patients (dated by TCRdb to between 2020 and 2021). The library was made by the immunoSEQ multiplex PCR assay. In its TCRdb copy, this immuneACCESS table keeps in-frame sequences only and misses some clones. Where compared with another copy, unresolved V genes explain less than half of these, and the others have no known cause. A total of some 150,000 clones appear in this sample, over 90% of them only once. Of the sample, 2% to 2.5% is held by the ten largest clones. This clone has a single count. What this receptor recognizes is not known. Base qualities are not at hand, and no much larger clone is one base apart. Inclusive of the bounding cysteine and phenylalanine, the CDR3 is 16 residues long. Just CDR3 DNA is preserved here, 48 bases in frame from base 1. In the germline V gene (reference sequence), CDR1 corresponds to LGHDT and CDR2 to YNNKEL. V is pared back by 1 base and J by 2 bases, with 9 bases lying between the germline termini.

Sequenced input: blood. The source of this sequence is a man in his fifties in good health. The chain was built from TRBV3-1 (or the pseudogene TRBV3-2) and TRBJ2-6; a tentative D match to TRBD2 spans 7 bases. The nucleotide sequence is given as TGTGCCAGCAGCCAAGGGGGGGGCGCTGGGGCCAACGTCCTGACTTTC. This gives the protein CASSQGGGAGANVLTF.